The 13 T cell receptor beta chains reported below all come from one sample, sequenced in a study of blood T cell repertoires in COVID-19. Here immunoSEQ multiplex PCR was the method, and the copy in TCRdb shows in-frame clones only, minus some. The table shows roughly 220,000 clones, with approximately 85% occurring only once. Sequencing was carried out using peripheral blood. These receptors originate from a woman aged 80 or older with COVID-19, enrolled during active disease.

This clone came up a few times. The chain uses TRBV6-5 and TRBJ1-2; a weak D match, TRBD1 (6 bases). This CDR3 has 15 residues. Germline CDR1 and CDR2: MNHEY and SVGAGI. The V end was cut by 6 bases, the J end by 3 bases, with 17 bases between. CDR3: CASSTPRTAYYGYTF. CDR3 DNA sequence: TGTGCCAGCAGCACCCCACGGACAGCCTACTATGGCTACACCTTC.

The CDR3 loop reads CSAIDGGRGDEQFF. CDR3 nucleotide sequence: TGCAGTGCTATTGATGGCGGGAGAGGGGATGAGCAGTTCTTC. J is TRBJ2-1 and V is TRBV20-1; 7 nucleotides agree with TRBD2. The CDR3 spans 14 residues. J gave up 8 bases and V 4 bases, and 11 bases lay outside the gene matches. Germline CDR1 and CDR2: DFQATT and SNEGSKA (reference sequence).

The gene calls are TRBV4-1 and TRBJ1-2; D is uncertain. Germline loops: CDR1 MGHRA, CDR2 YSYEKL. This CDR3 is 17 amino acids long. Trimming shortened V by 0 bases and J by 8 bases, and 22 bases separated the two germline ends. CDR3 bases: TGCGCCAGCAGCCAAGATAGGTCCGGGAGCCCCCCGCGGGGCTACACCTTC. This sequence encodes CASSQDRSGSPPRGYTF.

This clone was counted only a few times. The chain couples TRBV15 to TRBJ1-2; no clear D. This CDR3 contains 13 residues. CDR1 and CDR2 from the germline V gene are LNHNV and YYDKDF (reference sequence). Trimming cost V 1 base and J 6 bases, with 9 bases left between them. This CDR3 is CATSRGGEDGYTF. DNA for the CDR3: TGTGCCACCAGCAGAGGTGGGGAGGATGGCTACACCTTC. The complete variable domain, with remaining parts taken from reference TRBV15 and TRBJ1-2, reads DAMVIQNPRYQVTQFGKPVTLSCSQTLNHNVMYWYQQKSSQAPKLLFHYYDKDFNNEADTPDNFQSRRPNTSFCFLDIRSPGLGDTAMYLCATSRGGEDGYTFGSGTRLTVV.

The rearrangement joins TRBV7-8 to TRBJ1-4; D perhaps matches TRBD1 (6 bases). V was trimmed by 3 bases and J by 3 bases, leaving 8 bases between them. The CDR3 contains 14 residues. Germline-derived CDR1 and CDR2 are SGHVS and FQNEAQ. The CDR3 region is CASSLWGPNEKLFF. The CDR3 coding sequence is TGTGCCAGCAGCTTGTGGGGGCCTAATGAAAAACTGTTTTTT. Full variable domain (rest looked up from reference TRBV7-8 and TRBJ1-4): GAGVSQSPRYKVAKRGQDVALRCDPISGHVSLFWYQQALGQGPEFLTYFQNEAQLDKSGLPSDRFFAERPEGSVSTLKIQRTQQEDSAVYLCASSLWGPNEKLFFGSGTQLSVL.

The CDR3 nucleotides are TGTGCCAGCAGCCCGACAGGGATAATGGGGAACTATGGCTACACCTTC. Amino acid sequence: CASSPTGIMGNYGYTF. The genes are TRBV5-6 and TRBJ1-2; the match to TRBD1 covers 7 bases. This CDR3 comprises 16 residues. Per germline, CDR1 SGHDT and CDR2 YYEEEE. V shed 4 bases, J shed 2 bases, and the junction held 11 bases outside the gene matches.

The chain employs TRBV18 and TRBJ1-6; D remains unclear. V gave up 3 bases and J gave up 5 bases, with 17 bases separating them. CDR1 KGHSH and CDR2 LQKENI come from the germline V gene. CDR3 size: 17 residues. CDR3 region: CASSPLRGLTDNSPLHF. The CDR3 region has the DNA TGTGCCAGCTCACCCCTCAGAGGTCTCACGGATAATTCACCCCTCCACTTT.

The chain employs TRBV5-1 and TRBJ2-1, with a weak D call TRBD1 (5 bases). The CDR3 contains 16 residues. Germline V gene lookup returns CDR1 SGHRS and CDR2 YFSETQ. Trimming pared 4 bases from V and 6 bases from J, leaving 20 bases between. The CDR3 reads CASSPSGQGGVNEQFF. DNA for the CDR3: TGCGCCAGCAGCCCGTCAGGGCAGGGTGGAGTCAATGAGCAGTTCTTC. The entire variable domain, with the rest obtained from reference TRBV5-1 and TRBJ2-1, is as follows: KAGVTQTPRYLIKTRGQQVTLSCSPISGHRSVSWYQQTPGQGLQFLFEYFSETQRNKGNFPGRFSGRQFSNSRSEMNVSTLELGDSALYLCASSPSGQGGVNEQFFGPGTRLTVL.

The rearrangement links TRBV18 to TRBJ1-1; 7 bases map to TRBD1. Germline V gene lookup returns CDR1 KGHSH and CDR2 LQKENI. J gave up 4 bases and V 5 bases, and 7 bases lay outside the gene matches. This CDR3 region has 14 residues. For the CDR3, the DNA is TGTGCCAGCTCAAGAGGGGGCCAAGGCACTGAAGCTTTCTTT. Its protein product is CASSRGGQGTEAFF.

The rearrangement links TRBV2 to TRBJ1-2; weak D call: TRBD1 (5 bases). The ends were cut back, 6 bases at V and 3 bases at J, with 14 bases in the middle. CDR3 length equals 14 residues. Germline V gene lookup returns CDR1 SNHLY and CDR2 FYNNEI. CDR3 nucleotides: TGTGCCAGCAGCGTGGCGCAGGGTCACTATGGCTACACCTTC. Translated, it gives CASSVAQGHYGYTF.

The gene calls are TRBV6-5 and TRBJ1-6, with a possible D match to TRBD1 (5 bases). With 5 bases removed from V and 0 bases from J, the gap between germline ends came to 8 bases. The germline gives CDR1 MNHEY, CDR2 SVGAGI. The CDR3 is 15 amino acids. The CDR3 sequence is CASSPGHSYNSPLHF. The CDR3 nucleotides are TGTGCCAGCAGTCCTGGACACTCCTATAATTCACCCCTCCACTTT.

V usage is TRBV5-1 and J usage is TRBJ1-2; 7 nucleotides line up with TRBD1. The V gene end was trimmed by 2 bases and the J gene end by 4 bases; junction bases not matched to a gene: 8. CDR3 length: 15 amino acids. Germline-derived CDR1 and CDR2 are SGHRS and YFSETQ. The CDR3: CASSLSGGTSYGYTF. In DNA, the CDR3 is TGCGCCAGCAGCTTATCAGGGGGGACGTCCTATGGCTACACCTTC.

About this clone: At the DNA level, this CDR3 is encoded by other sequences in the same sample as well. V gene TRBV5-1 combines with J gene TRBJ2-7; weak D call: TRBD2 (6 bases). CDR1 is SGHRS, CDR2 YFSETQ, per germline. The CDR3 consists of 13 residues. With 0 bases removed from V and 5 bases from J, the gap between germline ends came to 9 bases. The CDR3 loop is CASSLGGGNEQYF. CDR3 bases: TGCGCCAGCAGCTTGGGAGGAGGGAACGAGCAGTACTTC.